The rows below give T cell receptor beta chains drawn from one sample of a study of early T cells in non-severe SARS-CoV-2 infection. TCRdb re-called the 5' RACE reads with MiXCR, one entry per CDR3 protein. There are tens of thousands of distinct CDR3 sequences in the sample; roughly 10% occur only once, and less than 10% lies in the top ten. Sequencing was carried out using whole blood. These receptors were collected from an adult who was a healthcare worker with PCR-confirmed SARS-CoV-2 infection or an uninfected control (not recorded which). The CDR3 runs from the conserved cysteine through the conserved F or W. The D gene is left open where the match is weak. Expanded clones get a size class; other rows say once, few or many, or leave the size out.

D gene: .
V gene: TRBV5-1
clone size: many
J gene: TRBJ2-3
CDR3 DNA: TGCGCCAGCAGCTTGGAGCGGGCCAGCACAGATACGCAGTATTTT
CDR3 protein: CASSLERASTDTQYF

D gene: .
V gene: TRBV6-5
clone size: few
J gene: TRBJ2-7
CDR3 DNA: TGTGCCAGCAGTTTTTTGGGGCGGCAGTACTTC
CDR3 protein: CASSFLGRQYF

D gene: .
V gene: TRBV5-6
clone size: few
J gene: TRBJ2-3
CDR3 DNA: TGTGCCAGCAGCTTGGGGCTAGATACGCAGTATTTT
CDR3 protein: CASSLGLDTQYF

D gene: TRBD1
V gene: TRBV5-4
clone size: many
J gene: TRBJ2-5
CDR3 DNA: TGTGCCAGCAGCTTGGGAGTAGGGGGCGCACGTAACTATCAAGAGACCCAGTACTTC
CDR3 protein: CASSLGVGGARNYQETQYF

D gene: .
V gene: TRBV29-1
clone size: many
J gene: TRBJ2-3
CDR3 DNA: TGCAGCGTTCGTCCAGACGCAAAAAATACGCAGTATTTT
CDR3 protein: CSVRPDAKNTQYF

D gene: TRBD2
V gene: TRBV7-2
clone size: many
J gene: TRBJ2-4
CDR3 DNA: TGTGCCAACAATTGGGGCGGGAGGGACAAAAACATTCAGTACTTC
CDR3 protein: CANNWGGRDKNIQYF

D gene: TRBD2
V gene: TRBV6-5
clone size: many
J gene: TRBJ2-3
CDR3 DNA: TGTGCCAGCAGAGAACTAGCGGGAGTTACGTTAGATACGCAGTATTTT
CDR3 protein: CASRELAGVTLDTQYF

D gene: .
V gene: TRBV7-3
clone size: few
J gene: TRBJ2-5
CDR3 DNA: TGTGCCAGCAGCTTAATCGGCCGTTACGGGACCCAGTACTTC
CDR3 protein: CASSLIGRYGTQYF

D gene: .
V gene: TRBV18
clone size: many
J gene: TRBJ2-1
CDR3 DNA: TGTGCCAGCTCAGGCACTCTCCTTTACAATGAGCAGTTCTTC
CDR3 protein: CASSGTLLYNEQFF

D gene: TRBD1
V gene: TRBV4-2
clone size: many
J gene: TRBJ2-7
CDR3 DNA: TGTGCCAGCAGCCAAGATTTGACAGGGAACTACGAGCAGTACTTC
CDR3 protein: CASSQDLTGNYEQYF

D gene: .
V gene: TRBV20-1
clone size: many
J gene: TRBJ2-4
CDR3 DNA: TGCAGTGCTTACCCGGCTCTAGCCAAAAACATTCAGTACTTC
CDR3 protein: CSAYPALAKNIQYF

D gene: .
V gene: TRBV7-2
clone size: many
J gene: TRBJ2-1
CDR3 DNA: TGTGCCAGCAGCTTAAAGGATGAGCAGTTCTTC
CDR3 protein: CASSLKDEQFF

D gene: .
V gene: TRBV29-1
clone size: many
J gene: TRBJ2-7
CDR3 DNA: TGCAGCGTTGAAACCGACGAGCAGTACTTC
CDR3 protein: CSVETDEQYF

D gene: .
V gene: TRBV14
clone size: many
J gene: TRBJ2-3
CDR3 DNA: TGTGCCAGCAGCCAAGTCCTGTCGTTCCGAGCCAGCACAGATACGCAGTATTTT
CDR3 protein: CASSQVLSFRASTDTQYF

D gene: .
V gene: TRBV27
clone size: few
J gene: TRBJ2-3
CDR3 DNA: TGTGCCAGCAGGGTTGGGTCTTACACAGATACGCAGTATTTT
CDR3 protein: CASRVGSYTDTQYF

D gene: .
V gene: TRBV7-2
clone size: .
J gene: TRBJ2-5
CDR3 DNA: TGTGCCAGCAGAGGCGCGGAGACCCAGTACTTC
CDR3 protein: CASRGAETQYF

D gene: TRBD2
V gene: TRBV7-9
clone size: many
J gene: TRBJ2-2
CDR3 DNA: TGTGCCAGCAGCCCTGCTAGCGGGAGGGCCAATACCGGGGAGCTGTTTTTT
CDR3 protein: CASSPASGRANTGELFF

D gene: .
V gene: TRBV20-1
clone size: few
J gene: TRBJ1-1
CDR3 DNA: TGCAGTGCTAGAGGAGCTGGCCTGGGGGACACTGAAGCTTTCTTT
CDR3 protein: CSARGAGLGDTEAFF

D gene: .
V gene: TRBV21-1
clone size: few
J gene: TRBJ2-1
CDR3 DNA: TGTGCCAGCAGTACCGAGATCTACAATGAGCAGTTCTTC
CDR3 protein: CASSTEIYNEQFF

D gene: .
V gene: TRBV4-2
clone size: many
J gene: TRBJ2-1
CDR3 DNA: TGTGCCAGCAGCCAAGAGCGGGTTAAGGGTGAGCAGTTCTTC
CDR3 protein: CASSQERVKGEQFF